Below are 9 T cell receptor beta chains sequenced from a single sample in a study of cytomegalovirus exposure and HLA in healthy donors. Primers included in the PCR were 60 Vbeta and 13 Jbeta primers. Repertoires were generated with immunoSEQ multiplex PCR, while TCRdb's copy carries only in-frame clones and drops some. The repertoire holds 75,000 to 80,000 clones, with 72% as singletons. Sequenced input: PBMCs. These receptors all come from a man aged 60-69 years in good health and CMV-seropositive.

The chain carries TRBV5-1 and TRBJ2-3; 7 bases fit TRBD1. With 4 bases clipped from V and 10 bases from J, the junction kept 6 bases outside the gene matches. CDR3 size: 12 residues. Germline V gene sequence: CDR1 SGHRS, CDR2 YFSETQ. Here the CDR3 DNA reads TGCGCCAGCAGCCTTGACAGGGACGCGCAGTATTTT. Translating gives CASSLDRDAQYF.

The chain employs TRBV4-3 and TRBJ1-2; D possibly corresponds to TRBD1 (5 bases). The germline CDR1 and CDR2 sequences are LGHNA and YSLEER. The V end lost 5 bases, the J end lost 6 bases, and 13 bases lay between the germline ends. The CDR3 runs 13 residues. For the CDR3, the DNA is TGCGCCAGCAGCGGGGCACTCTTGGATGGCTACACCTTC. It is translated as CASSGALLDGYTF.

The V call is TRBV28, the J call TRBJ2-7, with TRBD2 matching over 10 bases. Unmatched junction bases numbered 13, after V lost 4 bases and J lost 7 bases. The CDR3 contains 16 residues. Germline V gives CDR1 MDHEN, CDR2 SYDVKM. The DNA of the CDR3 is TGTGCCAGCAGTTCCCTAGCGGGAGTTTACCCGCGAGAGCAGTACTTC. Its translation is CASSSLAGVYPREQYF. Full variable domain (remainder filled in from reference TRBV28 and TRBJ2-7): DVKVTQSSRYLVKRTGEKVFLECVQDMDHENMFWYRQDPGLGLRLIYFSYDVKMKEKGDIPEGYSVSREKKERFSLILESASTNQTSMYLCASSSLAGVYPREQYFGPGTRLTVT.

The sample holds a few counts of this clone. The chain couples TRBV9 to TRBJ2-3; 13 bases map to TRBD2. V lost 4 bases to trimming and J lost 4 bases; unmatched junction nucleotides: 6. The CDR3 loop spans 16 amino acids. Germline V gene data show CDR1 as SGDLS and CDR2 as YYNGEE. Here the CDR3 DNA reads TGTGCCAGCAGCACAGGACTAGCGGGAGTGGCAGATACGCAGTATTTT. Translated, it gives CASSTGLAGVADTQYF.

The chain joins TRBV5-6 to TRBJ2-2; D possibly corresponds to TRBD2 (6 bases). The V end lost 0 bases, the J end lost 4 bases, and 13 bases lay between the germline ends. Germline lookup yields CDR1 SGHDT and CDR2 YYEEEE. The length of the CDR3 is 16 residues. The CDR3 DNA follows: TGTGCCAGCAGCTTGGTTCTGGGAGGAAGCACCGGGGAGCTGTTTTTT. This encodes CASSLVLGGSTGELFF. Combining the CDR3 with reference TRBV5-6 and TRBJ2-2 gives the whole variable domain DAGVTQSPTHLIKTRGQQVTLRCSPKSGHDTVSWYQQALGQGPQFIFQYYEEEERQRGNFPDRFSGHQFPNYSSELNVNALLLGDSALYLCASSLVLGGSTGELFFGEGSRLTVL.

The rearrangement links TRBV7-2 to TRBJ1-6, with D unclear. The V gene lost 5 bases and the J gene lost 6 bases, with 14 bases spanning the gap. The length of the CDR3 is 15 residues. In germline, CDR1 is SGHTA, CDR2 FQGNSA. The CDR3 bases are TGTGCCAGCAGCGAGCAGGCGGGCAGTAATTCACCCCTCCACTTT. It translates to CASSEQAGSNSPLHF.

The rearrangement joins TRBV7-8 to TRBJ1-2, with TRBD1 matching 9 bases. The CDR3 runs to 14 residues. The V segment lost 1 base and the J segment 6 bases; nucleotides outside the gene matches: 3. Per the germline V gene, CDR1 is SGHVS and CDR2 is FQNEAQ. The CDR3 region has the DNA TGTGCCAGCAGCTTAGATGGGACAGGGAATGGCTACACCTTC. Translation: CASSLDGTGNGYTF.

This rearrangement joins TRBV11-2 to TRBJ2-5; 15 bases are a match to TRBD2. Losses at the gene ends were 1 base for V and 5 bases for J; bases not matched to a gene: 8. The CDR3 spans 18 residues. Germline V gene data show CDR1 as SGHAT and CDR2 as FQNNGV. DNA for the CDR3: TGTGCCAGCAGCTTAGGAGGACTAGCGGGAGGGGGCGGCGAGACCCAGTACTTC. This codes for CASSLGGLAGGGGETQYF.

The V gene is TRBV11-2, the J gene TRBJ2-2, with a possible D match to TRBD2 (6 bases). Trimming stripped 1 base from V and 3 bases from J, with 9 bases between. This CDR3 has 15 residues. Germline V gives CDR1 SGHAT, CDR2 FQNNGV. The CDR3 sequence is CASSLAGTYTGELFF. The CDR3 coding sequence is TGTGCCAGCAGCTTAGCGGGGACTTACACCGGGGAGCTGTTTTTT. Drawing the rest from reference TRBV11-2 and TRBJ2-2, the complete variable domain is EAGVAQSPRYKIIEKRQSVAFWCNPISGHATLYWYQQILGQGPKLLIQFQNNGVVDDSQLPKDRFSAERLKGVDSTLKIQPAKLEDSAVYLCASSLAGTYTGELFFGEGSRLTVL.